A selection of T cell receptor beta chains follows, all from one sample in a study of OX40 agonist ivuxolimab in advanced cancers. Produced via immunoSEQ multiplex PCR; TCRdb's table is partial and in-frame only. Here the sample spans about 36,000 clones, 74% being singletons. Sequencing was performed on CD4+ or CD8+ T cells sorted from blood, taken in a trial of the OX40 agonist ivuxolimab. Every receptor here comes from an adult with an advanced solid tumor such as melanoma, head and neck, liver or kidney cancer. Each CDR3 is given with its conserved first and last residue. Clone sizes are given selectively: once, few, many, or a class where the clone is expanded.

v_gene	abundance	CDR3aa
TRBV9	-	CASSVPRTVKPTDTQYF
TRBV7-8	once	CASSLNGAYEQYF
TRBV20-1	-	CSASLYGYTF
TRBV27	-	CASSLAGRVSDTQYF
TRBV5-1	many	CASSREDGYTEAFF
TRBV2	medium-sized	CASIGPEAFF
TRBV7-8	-	CASSRRQEPYNEQFF
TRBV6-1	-	CASSAPRDSARYGYTF
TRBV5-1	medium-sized	CASSLKGEVYGYTF
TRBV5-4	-	CASSLVGGGYAGYTF
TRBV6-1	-	CASSEAPRGSQETQYF
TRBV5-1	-	CASRPGGRTEAFF
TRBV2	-	CASSARLAGTPLEQFF
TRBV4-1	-	CASSPWGANTEAFF
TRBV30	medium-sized	CAWSKPRDWERGYTF
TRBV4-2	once	CASSQDPETGLDTQYF
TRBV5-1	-	CASSLIGVTDYGYTF
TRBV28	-	CASSLFRGGNTGELFF
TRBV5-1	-	CASSLEETQYF
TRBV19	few	CASSKTSGGAYNEQFF
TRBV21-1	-	CASSRTSDREGRPNTGELFF
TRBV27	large	CASSLSQGSTEAFF
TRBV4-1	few	CASSPQGFDTEAFF
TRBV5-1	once	CASSLQSRDREAFF
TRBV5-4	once	CASSLLNNEQFF
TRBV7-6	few	CASSLGPGRPGELFF
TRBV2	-	CASRAEGNTIYF
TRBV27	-	CASSFRETQYF
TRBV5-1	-	CASSLEQLNSPLHF
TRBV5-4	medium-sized	CASTPWGGETQYF
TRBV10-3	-	CAISEGSTGYGYTF
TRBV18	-	CASSPLAGGKETQYF
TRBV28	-	CASSATHGDQPQHF
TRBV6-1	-	CASLRTGGANVLTF
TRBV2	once	CASSEMIGARDIQYF
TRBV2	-	CASGEAGRYNSPLHF
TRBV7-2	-	CASSLFESRANYGYTF
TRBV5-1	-	CASSFRQRSDTQYF
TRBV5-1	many	CASSLQGATVQEKLFF
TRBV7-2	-	CASSLLGGAEQYF
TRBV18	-	CASSPDRENTEAFF
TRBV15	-	CATSAPDRLLYNEQFF
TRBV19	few	CASKGSSNQPQHF
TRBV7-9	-	CASSQKRDAIYEQYF
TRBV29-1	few	CSVEDEGQSYEQYF